This T cell receptor (beta chain) was profiled in a study of T cell repertoires in cytomegalovirus infection. Turning to the study itself: A matching HLA type, together with CMV infection, was signaled by public TCR beta signatures.

Many counts were recorded for this clonotype. V lost 5 bases, J lost 12 bases, and 10 bases stayed unmatched. The V gene's germline CDR1 is SGHTA and CDR2 FQGNSA. This CDR3 has 12 residues. TCRdb redid the calling of the reads with MiXCR, one entry per CDR3 protein. The table records tens of thousands of distinct CDR3 sequences, 3.5% to 4.5% of them present only once. Sequencing input: PBMCs. The chain carries TRBV7-2 and TRBJ2-7; TRBD2 aligns across 7 bases. The receptor comes from a human donor in good health (CMV status not recorded). Some clones in this sample may be carry-over from other donors' samples. CDR3 in amino acids: CASSMGGRGLYF. Written as DNA, the CDR3 is TGTGCCAGCAGCATGGGGGGGAGGGGACTGTACTTC.